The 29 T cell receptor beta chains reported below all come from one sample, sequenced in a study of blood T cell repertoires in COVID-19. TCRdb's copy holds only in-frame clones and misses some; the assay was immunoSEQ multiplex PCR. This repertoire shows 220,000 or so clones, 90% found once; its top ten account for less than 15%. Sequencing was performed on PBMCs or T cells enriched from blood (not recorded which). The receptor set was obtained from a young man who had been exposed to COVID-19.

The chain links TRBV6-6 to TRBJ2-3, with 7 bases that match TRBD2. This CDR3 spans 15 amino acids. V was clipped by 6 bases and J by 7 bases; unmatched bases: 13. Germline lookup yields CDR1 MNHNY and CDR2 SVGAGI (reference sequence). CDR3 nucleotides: TGTGCCAGCAGCCCGGGGTTACGGGGGGTGAATACGCAGTATTTT. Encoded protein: CASSPGLRGVNTQYF.

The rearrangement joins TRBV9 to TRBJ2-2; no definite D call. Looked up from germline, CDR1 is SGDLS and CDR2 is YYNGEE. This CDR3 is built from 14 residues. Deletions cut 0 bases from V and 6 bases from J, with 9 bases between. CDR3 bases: TGTGCCAGCAGCGTAGTGCCAGGCCCCGGGGAGCTGTTTTTT. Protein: CASSVVPGPGELFF. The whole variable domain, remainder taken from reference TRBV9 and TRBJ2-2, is DSGVTQTPKHLITATGQRVTLRCSPRSGDLSVYWYQQSLDQGLQFLIQYYNGEERAKGNILERFSAQQFPDLHSELNLSSLELGDSALYFCASSVVPGPGELFFGEGSRLTVL.

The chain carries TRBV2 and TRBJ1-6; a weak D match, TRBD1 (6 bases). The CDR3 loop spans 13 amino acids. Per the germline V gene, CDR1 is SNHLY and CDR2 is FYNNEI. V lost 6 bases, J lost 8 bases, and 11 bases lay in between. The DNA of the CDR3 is TGTGCCAGCAGCCGGGACACCGATTCACCCCTCCACTTT. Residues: CASSRDTDSPLHF. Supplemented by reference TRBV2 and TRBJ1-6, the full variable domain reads EPEVTQTPSHQVTQMGQEVILRCVPISNHLYFYWYRQILGQKVEFLVSFYNNEISEKSEIFDDQFSVERPDGSNFTLKIRSTKLEDSAMYFCASSRDTDSPLHFGNGTRLTVT.

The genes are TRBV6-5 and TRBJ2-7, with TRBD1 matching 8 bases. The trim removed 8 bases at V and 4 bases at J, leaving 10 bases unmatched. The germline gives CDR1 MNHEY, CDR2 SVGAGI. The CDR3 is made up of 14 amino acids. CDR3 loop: CASERDRRRYEQYF. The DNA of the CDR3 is TGTGCCAGCGAGAGGGACAGGAGAAGGTACGAGCAGTACTTC.

CDR3 sequence reads: CASREQGDEQYF. The CDR3 DNA reads as TGTGCCAGCAGAGAACAGGGGGACGAGCAGTACTTC. The J gene is TRBJ2-7, the V gene TRBV2; 8 nucleotides align to TRBD1. The CDR3 is 12 amino acids. Germline CDR1 reads SNHLY; CDR2 reads FYNNEI. The V segment lost 6 bases and the J segment 5 bases; nucleotides outside the gene matches: 3.

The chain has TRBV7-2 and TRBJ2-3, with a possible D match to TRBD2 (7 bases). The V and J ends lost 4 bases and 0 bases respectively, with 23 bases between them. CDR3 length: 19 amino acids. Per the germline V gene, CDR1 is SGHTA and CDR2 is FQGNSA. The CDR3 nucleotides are TGTGCCAGCAGCTCATTAGGGGGGGCGCGAATCCTCAGCACAGATACGCAGTATTTT. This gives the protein CASSSLGGARILSTDTQYF.

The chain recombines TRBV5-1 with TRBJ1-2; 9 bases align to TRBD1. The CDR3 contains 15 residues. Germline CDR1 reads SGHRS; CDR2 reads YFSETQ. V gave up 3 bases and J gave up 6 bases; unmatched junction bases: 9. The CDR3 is CASSSPTGGQDGYTF. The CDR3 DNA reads TGCGCCAGCAGCTCCCCGACAGGGGGTCAGGATGGCTACACCTTC.

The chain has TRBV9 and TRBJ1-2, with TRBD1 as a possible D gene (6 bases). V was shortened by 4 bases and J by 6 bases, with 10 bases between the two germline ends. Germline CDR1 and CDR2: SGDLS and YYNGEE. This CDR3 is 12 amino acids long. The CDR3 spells CASSFDRNGYTF. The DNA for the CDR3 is TGTGCCAGCAGCTTCGACAGGAATGGCTACACCTTC.

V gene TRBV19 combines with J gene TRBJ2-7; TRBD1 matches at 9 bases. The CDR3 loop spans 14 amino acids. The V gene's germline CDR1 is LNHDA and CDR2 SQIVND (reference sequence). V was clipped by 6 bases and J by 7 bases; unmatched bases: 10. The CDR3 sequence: CASSVLDRGGEQYF. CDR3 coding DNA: TGTGCCAGTAGCGTGCTGGACAGGGGAGGGGAGCAGTACTTC.

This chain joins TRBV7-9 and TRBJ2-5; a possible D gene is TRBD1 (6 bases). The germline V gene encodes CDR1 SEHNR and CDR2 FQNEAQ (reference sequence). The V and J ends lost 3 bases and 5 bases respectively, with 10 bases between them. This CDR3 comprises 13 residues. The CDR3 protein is CASSFQGTETQYF. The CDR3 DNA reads TGTGCCAGCAGCTTCCAGGGGACGGAGACCCAGTACTTC.

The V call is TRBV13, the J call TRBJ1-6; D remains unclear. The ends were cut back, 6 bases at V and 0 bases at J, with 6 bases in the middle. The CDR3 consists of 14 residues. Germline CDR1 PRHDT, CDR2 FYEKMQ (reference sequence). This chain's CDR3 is CASSRSSYNSPLHF. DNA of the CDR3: TGTGCCAGCAGTCGGAGCTCCTATAATTCACCCCTCCACTTT.

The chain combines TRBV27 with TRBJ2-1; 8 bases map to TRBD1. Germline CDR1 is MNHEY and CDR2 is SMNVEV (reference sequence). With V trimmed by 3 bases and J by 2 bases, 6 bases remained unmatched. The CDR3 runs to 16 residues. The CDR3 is CASSLTGTGTYNEQFF. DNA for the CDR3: TGTGCCAGCAGTTTGACTGGGACAGGAACCTACAATGAGCAGTTCTTC.

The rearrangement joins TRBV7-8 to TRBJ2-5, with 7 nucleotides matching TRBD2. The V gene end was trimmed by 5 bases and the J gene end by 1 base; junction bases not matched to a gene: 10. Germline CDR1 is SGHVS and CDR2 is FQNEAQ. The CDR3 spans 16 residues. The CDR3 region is CASSPFSGGTQETQYF. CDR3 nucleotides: TGTGCCAGCAGCCCTTTCTCCGGGGGGACCCAAGAGACCCAGTACTTC.

CDR3 amino acids: CSTRQGAKTEQYF. The CDR3, as DNA: TGCAGCACCCGGCAGGGGGCGAAGACCGAGCAGTACTTC. The chain combines TRBV29-1 with TRBJ2-7; 8 bases agree with TRBD1. CDR3 size: 13 residues. Germline V gene lookup returns CDR1 SQVTM and CDR2 ANQGSEA. J lost 6 bases, V lost 8 bases, and 12 bases had no gene match.

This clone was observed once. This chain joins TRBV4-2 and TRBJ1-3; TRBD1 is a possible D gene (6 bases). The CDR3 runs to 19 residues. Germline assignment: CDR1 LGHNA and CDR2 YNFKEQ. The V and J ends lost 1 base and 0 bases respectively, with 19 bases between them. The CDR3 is CASSQGGGPSSYSGNTIYF. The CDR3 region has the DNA TGTGCCAGCAGCCAAGGGGGGGGCCCTTCGTCATACTCTGGAAACACCATATATTTT.

CDR3 coding DNA: TGTGCCTGGGGACAGGAGGAGAGAAATTCACCCCTCCACTTT. This encodes CAWGQEERNSPLHF. J is TRBJ1-6 and V is TRBV30; 7 nucleotides align to TRBD1. CDR1 is GTSNPN and CDR2 is SVGIG in the germline V gene (reference sequence). J was trimmed by 7 bases and V by 5 bases; bases with no gene match: 8. This CDR3 contains 14 residues. Together with reference TRBV30 and TRBJ1-6, the CDR3 gives the full variable domain: SQTIHQWPATLVQPVGSPLSLECTVEGTSNPNLYWYRQAAGRGLQLLFYSVGIGQISSEVPQNLSASRPQDRQFILSSKKLLLSDSGFYLCAWGQEERNSPLHFGNGTRLTVT.

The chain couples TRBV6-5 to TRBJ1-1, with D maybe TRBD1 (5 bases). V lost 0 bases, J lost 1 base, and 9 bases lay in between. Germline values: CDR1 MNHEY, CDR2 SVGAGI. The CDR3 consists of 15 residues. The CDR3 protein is CASSYSRQPNTEAFF. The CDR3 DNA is TGTGCCAGCAGTTACTCCCGACAGCCGAACACTGAAGCTTTCTTT.

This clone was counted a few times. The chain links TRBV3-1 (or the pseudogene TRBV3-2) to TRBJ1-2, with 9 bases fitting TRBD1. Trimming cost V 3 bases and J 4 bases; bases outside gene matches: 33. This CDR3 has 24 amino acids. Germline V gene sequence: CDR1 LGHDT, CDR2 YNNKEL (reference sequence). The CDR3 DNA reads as TGTGCCAGCAGCCACTCGGAAGACCCGGGACAGGGTCCTCGAGGCGATTTGCGTCTCTATGGCTACACCTTC. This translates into CASSHSEDPGQGPRGDLRLYGYTF.

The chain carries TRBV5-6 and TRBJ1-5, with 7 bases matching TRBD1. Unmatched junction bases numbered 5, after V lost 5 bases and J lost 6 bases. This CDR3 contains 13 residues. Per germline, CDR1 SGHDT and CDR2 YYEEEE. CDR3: CASSNRGSQPQHF. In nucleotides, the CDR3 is TGTGCCAGCAGTAACAGGGGAAGTCAGCCCCAGCATTTT.

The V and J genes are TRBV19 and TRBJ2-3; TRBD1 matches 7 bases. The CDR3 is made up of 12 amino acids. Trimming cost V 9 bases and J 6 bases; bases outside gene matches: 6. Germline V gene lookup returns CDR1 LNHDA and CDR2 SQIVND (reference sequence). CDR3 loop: CASTGDGDTQYF. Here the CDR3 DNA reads TGTGCCAGCACAGGGGACGGGGATACGCAGTATTTT.

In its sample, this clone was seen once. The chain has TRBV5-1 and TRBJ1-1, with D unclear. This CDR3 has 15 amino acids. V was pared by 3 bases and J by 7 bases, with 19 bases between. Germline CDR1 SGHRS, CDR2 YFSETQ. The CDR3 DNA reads TGCGCCAGCAGCTCCCTAACGAGGACTGCCGGTGAAGCTTTCTTT. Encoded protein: CASSSLTRTAGEAFF.

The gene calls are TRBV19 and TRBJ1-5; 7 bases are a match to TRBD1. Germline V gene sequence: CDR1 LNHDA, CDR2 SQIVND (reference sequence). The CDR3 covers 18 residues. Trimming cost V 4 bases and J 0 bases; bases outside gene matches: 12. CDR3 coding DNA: TGTGCCAGTAGTAAGAGAGGACAGGCGCCTTATAGCAATCAGCCCCAGCATTTT. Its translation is CASSKRGQAPYSNQPQHF.

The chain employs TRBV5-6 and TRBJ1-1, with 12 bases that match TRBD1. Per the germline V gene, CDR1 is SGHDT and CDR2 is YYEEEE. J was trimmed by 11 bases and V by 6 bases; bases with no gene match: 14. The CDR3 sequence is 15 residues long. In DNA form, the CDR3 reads TGTGCCAGCATGAGGGACAGGGGGCAATTCGGTACGGCTTTCTTT. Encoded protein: CASMRDRGQFGTAFF.

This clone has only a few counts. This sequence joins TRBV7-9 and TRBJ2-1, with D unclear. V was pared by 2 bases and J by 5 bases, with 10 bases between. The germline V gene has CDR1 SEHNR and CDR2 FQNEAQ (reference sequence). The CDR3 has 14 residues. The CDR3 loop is CASSLSLSHNEQFF. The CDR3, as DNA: TGTGCCAGCAGCTTATCACTTTCCCACAATGAGCAGTTCTTC.

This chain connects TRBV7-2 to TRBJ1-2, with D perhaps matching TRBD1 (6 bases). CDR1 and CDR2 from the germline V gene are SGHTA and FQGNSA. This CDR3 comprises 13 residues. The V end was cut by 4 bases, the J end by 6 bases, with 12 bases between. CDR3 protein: CASSWVGGDGYTF. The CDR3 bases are TGTGCCAGCAGCTGGGTTGGGGGCGATGGCTACACCTTC.

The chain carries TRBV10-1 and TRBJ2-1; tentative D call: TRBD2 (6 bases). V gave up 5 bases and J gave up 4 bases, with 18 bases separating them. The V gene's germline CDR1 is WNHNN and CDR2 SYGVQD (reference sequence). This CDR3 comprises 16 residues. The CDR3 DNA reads TGCGCCAGCAGTATACAGGCGCGGGGACTTTACAATGAGCAGTTCTTC. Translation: CASSIQARGLYNEQFF.

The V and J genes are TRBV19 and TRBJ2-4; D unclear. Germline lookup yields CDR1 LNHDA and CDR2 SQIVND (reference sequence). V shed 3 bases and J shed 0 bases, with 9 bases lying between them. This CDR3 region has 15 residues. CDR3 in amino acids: CASSMGRLAKNIQYF. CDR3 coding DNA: TGTGCCAGTAGTATGGGCCGGCTAGCCAAAAACATTCAGTACTTC.

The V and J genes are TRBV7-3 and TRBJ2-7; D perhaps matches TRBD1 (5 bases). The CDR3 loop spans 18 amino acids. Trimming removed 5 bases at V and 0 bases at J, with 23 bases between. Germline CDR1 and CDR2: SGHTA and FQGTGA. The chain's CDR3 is CASSTSRPGPGSSYEQYF. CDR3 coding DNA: TGTGCCAGCAGCACTTCCCGGCCAGGGCCAGGTAGCTCCTACGAGCAGTACTTC.

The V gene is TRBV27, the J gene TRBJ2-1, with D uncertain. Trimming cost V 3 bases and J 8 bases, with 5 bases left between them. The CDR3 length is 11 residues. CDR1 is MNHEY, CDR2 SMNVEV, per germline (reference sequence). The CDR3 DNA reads TGTGCCAGCAGTTTTTCGGATGAGCAGTTCTTC. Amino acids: CASSFSDEQFF.